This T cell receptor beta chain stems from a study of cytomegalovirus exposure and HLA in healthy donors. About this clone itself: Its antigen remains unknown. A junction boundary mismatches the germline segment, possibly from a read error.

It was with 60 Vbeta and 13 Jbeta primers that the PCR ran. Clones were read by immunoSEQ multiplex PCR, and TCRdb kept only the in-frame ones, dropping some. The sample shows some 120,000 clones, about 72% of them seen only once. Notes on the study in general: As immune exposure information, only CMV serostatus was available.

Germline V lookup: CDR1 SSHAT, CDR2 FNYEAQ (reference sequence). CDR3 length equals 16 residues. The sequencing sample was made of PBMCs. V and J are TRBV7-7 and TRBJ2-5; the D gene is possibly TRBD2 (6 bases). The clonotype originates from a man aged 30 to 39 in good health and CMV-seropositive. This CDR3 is CASSFRRSGGQETQYF. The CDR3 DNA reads TGTGCTAGCAGCTTCCGTCGATCAGGAGGGCAAGAGACCCAGTACTTC.